These 27 T cell receptor beta chains originate from one sample sequenced in a study of radiation and T cells in renal cell carcinoma. Only in-frame clones appear in the TCRdb table, and some are missing; sequencing was by immunoSEQ multiplex PCR. This sample has some 150,000 clones; around 78% occur once, and the top ten carry less than 25%. The time point is: baseline pretreatment blood. Treatment indicated: 15 Gy SBRT to primary tumor, nephrectomy 4 weeks later. The sequences come from blood, collected from a patient whose treatment included radiotherapy and nephrectomy. The receptor source for this set is a woman between 50 and 59 years old with renal cell carcinoma.

The chain combines TRBV5-1 with TRBJ2-3, with 8 nucleotides matching TRBD1. CDR1 and CDR2 from the germline V gene are SGHRS and YFSETQ. The V gene end was trimmed by 4 bases and the J gene end by 1 base; junction bases not matched to a gene: 8. The CDR3 length is 16 residues. The CDR3 reads CASSADRGGGTDTQYF. The DNA for the CDR3 is TGCGCCAGCAGCGCTGACAGGGGTGGGGGCACAGATACGCAGTATTTT.

The chain joins TRBV6-5 to TRBJ1-1; the D is unclear. Trimming removed 6 bases at V and 1 base at J, with 15 bases between. The CDR3 is 15 residues long. Germline-derived CDR1 and CDR2 are MNHEY and SVGAGI. In DNA, the CDR3 is TGTGCCAGCAGCCCCGTTCACTCACGGAACACTGAAGCTTTCTTT. This encodes CASSPVHSRNTEAFF.

Written as DNA, the CDR3 is TGTGCCAGCTCGTTGAAAAGGGTAGCGAACACCGGGGAGCTGTTTTTT. Translated, it gives CASSLKRVANTGELFF. V and J are TRBV18 and TRBJ2-2; D unresolved. V lost 6 bases to trimming and J lost 0 bases, with 14 bases between them. The CDR3 runs to 16 residues. Germline V gene sequence: CDR1 KGHSH, CDR2 LQKENI.

Only one count was recorded for this clone. DNA of the CDR3: TGTGCCAGCAGCAAAGCATGGGGACCCTACAATGAGCAGTTCTTC. As protein: CASSKAWGPYNEQFF. The chain carries TRBV21-1 and TRBJ2-1. TRBV21-1 is assigned pseudogene status. The CDR3 has 15 residues.

The J gene is TRBJ1-5, the V gene TRBV19, with unresolved D. The V gene's germline CDR1 is LNHDA and CDR2 SQIVND (reference sequence). Trimming stripped 4 bases from V and 4 bases from J, with 11 bases between. The CDR3 totals 14 residues. The CDR3 loop is CASSRPAGNQPQHF. The CDR3 coding sequence is TGTGCCAGTAGTAGACCGGCGGGGAATCAGCCCCAGCATTTT.

The chain is built from TRBV5-1 and TRBJ2-7, with D uncertain. This CDR3 has 14 residues. Germline V gives CDR1 SGHRS, CDR2 YFSETQ. V dropped 1 base and J dropped 2 bases, with 10 bases sitting between them. Here the CDR3 reads CASSLSQVAYEQYF. CDR3 coding DNA: TGCGCCAGCAGCTTGAGTCAGGTCGCCTACGAGCAGTACTTC.

The chain joins TRBV5-1 to TRBJ2-3, with D possibly being TRBD1 (6 bases). The V end lost 6 bases, the J end lost 1 base, and 15 bases lay between the germline ends. The CDR3 covers 15 residues. CDR1 and CDR2 from the germline V gene are SGHRS and YFSETQ. The CDR3 DNA sequence: TGCGCCAGCATGGAAAGGGGACAACGCACAGATACGCAGTATTTT. Translation gives CASMERGQRTDTQYF.

This chain connects TRBV5-1 to TRBJ1-5; D is undetermined. The ends were cut back, 4 bases at V and 5 bases at J, with 10 bases in the middle. The CDR3 extends over 13 amino acids. Per germline, CDR1 SGHRS and CDR2 YFSETQ. The CDR3 sequence is CASSLSSDQPQHF. DNA for the CDR3: TGCGCCAGCAGCCTAAGTTCAGATCAGCCCCAGCATTTT.

This chain uses TRBV5-6 with TRBJ2-1; possibly TRBD1 for D (5 bases). CDR1 and CDR2 from the germline V gene are SGHDT and YYEEEE. This CDR3 is built from 16 residues. The V end lost 0 bases, the J end lost 5 bases, and 15 bases lay between the germline ends. The CDR3 DNA reads as TGTGCCAGCAGCTTGGAGGTCTCAGGGCCGAACAATGAGCAGTTCTTC. This sequence encodes CASSLEVSGPNNEQFF. The full variable domain, completed using reference TRBV5-6 and TRBJ2-1, is DAGVTQSPTHLIKTRGQQVTLRCSPKSGHDTVSWYQQALGQGPQFIFQYYEEEERQRGNFPDRFSGHQFPNYSSELNVNALLLGDSALYLCASSLEVSGPNNEQFFGPGTRLTVL.

The chain links TRBV5-6 to TRBJ1-6, with D perhaps TRBD1 (5 bases). CDR3 length: 14 residues. Trimming shortened V by 0 bases and J by 8 bases, and 9 bases separated the two germline ends. Germline V gene data show CDR1 as SGHDT and CDR2 as YYEEEE. CDR3 amino acids: CASSLATADSPLHF. The CDR3 coding sequence is TGTGCCAGCAGCTTGGCGACAGCTGATTCACCCCTCCACTTT.

The chain has TRBV6-5 and TRBJ2-7; D is tentatively TRBD1 or TRBD2 (5 bases each). The V gene lost 0 bases and the J gene lost 7 bases, with 13 bases spanning the gap. Germline V gives CDR1 MNHEY, CDR2 SVGAGI. The CDR3 sequence is 14 residues long. CDR3 residues: CASSYSSGRLEQYF. The DNA for the CDR3 is TGTGCCAGCAGTTACTCATCAGGGAGATTGGAGCAGTACTTC.

The chain couples TRBV20-1 to TRBJ1-2; D is undetermined. The length of the CDR3 is 8 residues. Germline lookup yields CDR1 DFQATT and CDR2 SNEGSKA (reference sequence). Trimming left V 8 bases short and J 8 bases short, with 6 bases between. The CDR3: CSSWGYTF. In nucleotides, the CDR3 is TGCAGTTCCTGGGGCTACACCTTC.

The chain carries TRBV18 and TRBJ2-1, with D possibly being TRBD2 (5 bases). Per the germline V gene, CDR1 is KGHSH and CDR2 is LQKENI. The V gene lost 3 bases and the J gene lost 0 bases, with 9 bases spanning the gap. The CDR3 contains 15 residues. This CDR3 reads CASSPRAVSYNEQFF. Written as DNA, the CDR3 is TGTGCCAGCTCACCGCGAGCGGTCTCCTACAATGAGCAGTTCTTC.

This chain connects TRBV5-1 to TRBJ2-5, with TRBD1 matching over 7 bases. The CDR3 consists of 15 residues. J was trimmed by 0 bases and V by 2 bases; bases with no gene match: 4. The germline V gene has CDR1 SGHRS and CDR2 YFSETQ. CDR3 coding DNA: TGCGCCAGCAGCTTTTCGACAGGGCACCAAGAGACCCAGTACTTC. This translates into CASSFSTGHQETQYF.

The CDR3 region is CASSQEGQGGDGYTF. For the CDR3, the DNA is TGCGCCAGCAGCCAGGAAGGACAGGGAGGCGATGGCTACACCTTC. The rearrangement joins TRBV4-1 to TRBJ1-2; 8 nucleotides agree with TRBD1. Germline CDR1 and CDR2: MGHRA and YSYEKL. The ends lost 3 bases at V and 6 bases at J; junction bases unmatched: 9. CDR3 length equals 15 residues.

This chain links TRBV9 with TRBJ2-6; D is perhaps TRBD1 (6 bases). Trimming shortened V by 2 bases and J by 0 bases, and 12 bases separated the two germline ends. This CDR3 has 17 residues. CDR1 is SGDLS and CDR2 is YYNGEE in the germline V gene. In DNA, the CDR3 is TGTGCCAGCAGCGTGGGGGCCGCTTCCTCTGGGGCCAACGTCCTGACTTTC. This codes for CASSVGAASSGANVLTF. Complete variable domain (other parts from reference TRBV9 and TRBJ2-6): DSGVTQTPKHLITATGQRVTLRCSPRSGDLSVYWYQQSLDQGLQFLIQYYNGEERAKGNILERFSAQQFPDLHSELNLSSLELGDSALYFCASSVGAASSGANVLTFGAGSRLTVL.

The rearrangement uses TRBV6-5 and TRBJ1-5; D uncertain. V shed 10 bases and J shed 4 bases, with 17 bases lying between them. CDR3 size: 14 residues. CDR1 and CDR2 from the germline V gene are MNHEY and SVGAGI. Written as DNA, the CDR3 is TGTGCCACCTGGAAGATCTCTTCTAATCAGCCCCAGCATTTT. Its protein product is CATWKISSNQPQHF.

This rearrangement joins TRBV5-1 to TRBJ2-7, with D tentatively TRBD1 (6 bases). CDR3 length: 14 amino acids. Trimming took 0 bases from V and 1 from J, leaving 8 bases between them. Germline-derived CDR1 and CDR2 are SGHRS and YFSETQ. For the CDR3, the DNA is TGCGCCAGCAGCTTGGCAGGACAGTCCTACGAGCAGTACTTC. Its protein product is CASSLAGQSYEQYF. The full variable domain, completed using reference TRBV5-1 and TRBJ2-7, is KAGVTQTPRYLIKTRGQQVTLSCSPISGHRSVSWYQQTPGQGLQFLFEYFSETQRNKGNFPGRFSGRQFSNSRSEMNVSTLELGDSALYLCASSLAGQSYEQYFGPGTRLTVT.

The chain is built from TRBV6-1 and TRBJ1-3; no reliable D call. The CDR3 loop spans 15 amino acids. V was cut by 0 bases and J by 0 bases, with 6 bases left in between. Germline assignment: CDR1 MNHNS and CDR2 SASEGT. The DNA of the CDR3 is TGTGCCAGCAGTGAAGCGGGCTTCTCTGGAAACACCATATATTTT. It is translated as CASSEAGFSGNTIYF.

The genes are TRBV2 and TRBJ1-6, with D perhaps matching TRBD1 (5 bases). The CDR3 runs to 12 residues. The ends were cut back, 11 bases at V and 15 bases at J, with 20 bases in the middle. From germline, CDR1 is SNHLY and CDR2 FYNNEI. The CDR3 coding sequence is TGTGCCGGACGCCTCGATGAGGGGAACCTCCACTTT. Its protein is CAGRLDEGNLHF.

The chain carries TRBV7-8 and TRBJ2-7; 8 nucleotides align to TRBD2. This CDR3 contains 14 residues. V dropped 7 bases and J dropped 5; count of bases not matched to a gene: 10. Germline V gene lookup returns CDR1 SGHVS and CDR2 FQNEAQ. CDR3 sequence: CASIQAGEGNEQYF. CDR3 in DNA: TGTGCCAGCATCCAAGCGGGAGAAGGTAACGAGCAGTACTTC.

The chain employs TRBV6-6 and TRBJ2-3; D is possibly TRBD2 (6 bases). V shed 6 bases and J shed 1 base, with 8 bases lying between them. CDR3 size: 13 residues. Germline CDR1 reads MNHNY; CDR2 reads SVGAGI (reference sequence). CDR3 in amino acids: CASSPGGTDTQYF. DNA of the CDR3: TGTGCCAGCAGCCCGGGGGGCACAGATACGCAGTATTTT.

J is TRBJ1-1 and V is TRBV9; unclear D gene. V was shortened by 3 bases and J by 1 base, with 7 bases between the two germline ends. Germline values: CDR1 SGDLS, CDR2 YYNGEE. The CDR3 consists of 13 residues. The CDR3 reads CASSGTSNTEAFF. The CDR3 DNA is TGTGCCAGCAGCGGCACATCGAACACTGAAGCTTTCTTT.

This rearrangement joins TRBV10-3 to TRBJ2-5, with D possibly matching TRBD1 (5 bases). Germline CDR1 and CDR2: ENHRY and SYGVKD. Trimming shortened V by 0 bases and J by 7 bases, and 9 bases separated the two germline ends. There are 13 residues in the CDR3. This CDR3 reads CAISESDQGTQYF. CDR3 sequence (DNA): TGTGCCATCAGTGAGTCGGACCAGGGGACCCAGTACTTC.

This chain links TRBV21-1 with TRBJ2-7; the D call TRBD1 from the table was never checked on the DNA. TRBV21-1 is flagged as a pseudogene. The CDR3 covers 12 residues. CDR3 protein: CAKRTPLYEQYF. DNA of the CDR3: TGTGCCAAAAGGACACCTTTATACGAGCAGTACTTC.

DNA of the CDR3: TGTGCCAGCAGATCAGGGGACAGCTCTGGAAACACCATATATTTT. As protein: CASRSGDSSGNTIYF. This chain connects TRBV6-6 to TRBJ1-3; 7 bases line up with TRBD1. The CDR3 has 15 residues. CDR1 MNHNY and CDR2 SVGAGI come from the germline V gene (reference sequence). Unmatched junction bases numbered 5, after V lost 6 bases and J lost 0 bases.

The rearrangement joins TRBV27 to TRBJ2-3; unclear D gene. The CDR3 consists of 12 residues. With 0 bases removed from V and 6 bases from J, the gap between germline ends came to 4 bases. Per germline, CDR1 MNHEY and CDR2 SMNVEV (reference sequence). In nucleotides, the CDR3 is TGTGCCAGCAGTTTATCGGGGGATACGCAGTATTTT. Protein product: CASSLSGDTQYF.